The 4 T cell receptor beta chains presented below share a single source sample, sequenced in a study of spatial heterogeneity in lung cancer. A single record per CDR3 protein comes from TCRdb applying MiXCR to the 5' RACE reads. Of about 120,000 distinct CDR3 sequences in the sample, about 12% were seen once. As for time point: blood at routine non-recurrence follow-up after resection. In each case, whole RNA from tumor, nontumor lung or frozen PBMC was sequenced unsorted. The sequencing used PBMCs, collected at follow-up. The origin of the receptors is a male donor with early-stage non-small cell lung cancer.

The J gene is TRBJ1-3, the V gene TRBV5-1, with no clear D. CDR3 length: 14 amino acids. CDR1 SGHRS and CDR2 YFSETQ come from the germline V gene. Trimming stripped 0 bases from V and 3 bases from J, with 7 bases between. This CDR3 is CASSLVGSGNTIYF. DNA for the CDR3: TGCGCCAGCAGCTTGGTTGGGAGTGGAAACACCATATATTTT.

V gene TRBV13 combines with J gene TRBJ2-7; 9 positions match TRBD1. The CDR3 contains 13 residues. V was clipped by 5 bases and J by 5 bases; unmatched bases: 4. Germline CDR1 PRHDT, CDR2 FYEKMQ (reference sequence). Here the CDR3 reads CASSRDRDNEQYF. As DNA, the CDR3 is TGTGCCAGCAGCCGGGACAGGGACAACGAGCAGTACTTC. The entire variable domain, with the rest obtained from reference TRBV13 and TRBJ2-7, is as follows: AAGVIQSPRHLIKEKRETATLKCYPIPRHDTVYWYQQGPGQDPQFLISFYEKMQSDKGSIPDRFSAQQFSDYHSELNMSSLELGDSALYFCASSRDRDNEQYFGPGTRLTVT.

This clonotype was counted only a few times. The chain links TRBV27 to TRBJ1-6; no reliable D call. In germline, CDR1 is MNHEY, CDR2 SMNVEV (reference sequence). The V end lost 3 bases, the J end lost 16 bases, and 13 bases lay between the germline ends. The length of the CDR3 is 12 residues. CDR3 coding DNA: TGTGCCAGCAGTTTCCTTAATTCGATTCTCCACTTT. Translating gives CASSFLNSILHF.

CDR3 amino acids: CSVVSGPTNEKLFF. CDR3 nucleotide sequence: TGCAGCGTCGTGAGCGGACCAACTAATGAAAAACTGTTTTTT. This rearrangement joins TRBV29-1 to TRBJ1-4; D is ambiguous. Germline-derived CDR1 and CDR2 are SQVTM and ANQGSEA. The CDR3 runs 14 residues. V was clipped by 6 bases and J by 0 bases, with 11 bases between them.